This TCR beta chain was sequenced during a study of blood T cell repertoires in COVID-19. Study details: PBMCs, B-cell-depleted T cells, or T cells were the source of the cDNA or gDNA that made up the material.

Assay used: immunoSEQ multiplex PCR; TCRdb lists only in-frame clones, some missing. There are 390,000 or so clones in the sample; approximately 90% occur only once, and 1.4% lies in the top ten. Germline V gene data show CDR1 as MNHEY and CDR2 as SVGAGI. The trim removed 2 bases at V and 7 bases at J, leaving 5 bases unmatched. The CDR3 runs 15 residues. The specimen was peripheral blood. This clonotype originated in a woman aged 30 to 39 with active or convalescent COVID-19. The rearrangement links TRBV6-5 to TRBJ1-6, with 7 bases that match TRBD1. The CDR3 sequence is CASSYRTGRNSPLHF. The CDR3 DNA is TGTGCCAGCAGTTACCGGACAGGCCGAAATTCACCCCTCCACTTT.